This T cell receptor (beta chain) was obtained from a study of shared T cell receptors in the human thymus. The length of the CDR3 is 12 residues. CDR1 is MNHGY, CDR2 SVAAGI, per germline. The V and J ends lost 6 bases and 3 bases respectively, with 5 bases between them. Clones were sequenced by immunoSEQ multiplex PCR, and TCRdb holds only the in-frame ones, with some missing. The sample contains more than 300,000 clones, around 95% of which appear only once. Sequences were obtained from thymocytes. The clonotype originates from a human donor. The chain employs TRBV6-9 and TRBJ2-2; D is unclear. CDR3 in amino acids: CASSHYTGELFF. CDR3 nucleotides: TGTGCCAGCAGCCATTACACCGGGGAGCTGTTTTTT.